The 7 T cell receptor beta chains in this list originate from one sample, sequenced in a study of blood T cell repertoires in COVID-19. Only in-frame clones appear in the TCRdb table, and some are missing; sequencing was by immunoSEQ multiplex PCR. The sample has some 240,000 clones, around 83% seen once. Sequencing was performed on PBMCs or T cells enriched from blood (not recorded which). The receptors stem from a woman between 45 and 65 years old who had been exposed to COVID-19.

The chain carries TRBV29-1 and TRBJ2-7, with TRBD2 identical over 8 bases. Germline CDR1 reads SQVTM; CDR2 reads ANQGSEA. The CDR3 has 14 amino acids. Trimming removed 6 bases from V and 3 bases from J; junction bases left unmatched: 10. The CDR3 loop reads CSVSGGGSGYEQYF. Here the CDR3 DNA reads TGCAGCGTGTCCGGGGGGGGGAGTGGCTACGAGCAGTACTTC.

The gene calls are TRBV20-1 and TRBJ1-1; D is unresolved. The ends were cut back, 3 bases at V and 5 bases at J, with 10 bases in the middle. Germline lookup yields CDR1 DFQATT and CDR2 SNEGSKA (reference sequence). This CDR3 comprises 12 residues. The CDR3 DNA reads TGCAGTGCTAGTCGAGCTCGGACTGAAGCTTTCTTT. Protein product: CSASRARTEAFF.

The chain uses TRBV5-8 and TRBJ1-1, with D maybe TRBD1 (5 bases). Trimming pared 1 base from V and 0 bases from J, leaving 7 bases between. The germline V gene encodes CDR1 SGHTS and CDR2 YDEGEE. This CDR3 region has 14 residues. The CDR3, as DNA: TGTGCCAGCAGCTTGAAGGGGTTGAACACTGAAGCTTTCTTT. Its translation is CASSLKGLNTEAFF.

This chain joins TRBV5-4 and TRBJ2-3; 11 positions match TRBD2. J gave up 1 base and V 0 bases, and 10 bases lay outside the gene matches. The length of the CDR3 is 19 residues. Germline CDR1 is SGHNT and CDR2 is YYREEE (reference sequence). CDR3 residues: CASSLGLAGGRYGTDTQYF. CDR3 nucleotide sequence: TGTGCCAGCAGCTTGGGGCTAGCGGGGGGCAGGTACGGCACAGATACGCAGTATTTT. The variable domain in full, completed from reference TRBV5-4 and TRBJ2-3, reads ETGVTQSPTHLIKTRGQQVTLRCSSQSGHNTVSWYQQALGQGPQFIFQYYREEENGRGNFPPRFSGLQFPNYSSELNVNALELDDSALYLCASSLGLAGGRYGTDTQYFGPGTRLTVL.

As regards this clone: Other nucleotide sequences in the sample specify the same CDR3. J is TRBJ2-2 and V is TRBV7-2; 10 bases are shared with TRBD2. This CDR3 is 17 amino acids long. The germline gives CDR1 SGHTA, CDR2 FQGNSA. Trimming removed 5 bases from V and 0 bases from J; junction bases left unmatched: 6. CDR3 bases: TGTGCCAGCAGCCTATTAGCGGGGGGCACGAACACCGGGGAGCTGTTTTTT. Translating it yields CASSLLAGGTNTGELFF. Complete variable domain (other parts from reference TRBV7-2 and TRBJ2-2): GAGVSQSPSNKVTEKGKDVELRCDPISGHTALYWYRQSLGQGLEFLIYFQGNSAPDKSGLPSDRFSAERTGGSVSTLTIQRTQQEDSAVYLCASSLLAGGTNTGELFFGEGSRLTVL.

This clone was detected once. The gene calls are TRBV11-3 and TRBJ1-3; D gene ambiguous. Trimming removed 5 bases from V and 0 bases from J, with 11 bases in between. CDR1 and CDR2 from the germline V gene are SGHNT and YENEEA. This CDR3 region has 15 residues. CDR3 region: CASSTSGSSGNTIYF. CDR3 sequence (DNA): TGTGCCAGCAGCACCTCGGGGAGCTCTGGAAACACCATATATTTT.

The chain employs TRBV5-1 and TRBJ2-5; the match to TRBD2 covers 8 bases. From germline, CDR1 is SGHRS and CDR2 YFSETQ. The CDR3 spans 15 residues. The trim removed 4 bases at V and 2 bases at J, leaving 7 bases unmatched. CDR3 nucleotide sequence: TGCGCCAGCAGCCTCCCTCCGGGGGGGCAAGAGACCCAGTACTTC. It translates to CASSLPPGGQETQYF.